The source of this TCR beta chain is a study of blood T cell repertoires in COVID-19. About the research overall: Some COVID-19 samples were acute and others convalescent; all came from the United States, Italy and Spain. T cells, B-cell-depleted T cells, or PBMCs supplied cDNA or gDNA.

The CDR3 is 15 amino acids. Germline V gene lookup returns CDR1 MDHEN and CDR2 SYDVKM. Trimming stripped 5 bases from V and 0 bases from J, with 11 bases between. As processed by the authors: Amplifying reference gene primers gave estimates of nucleated cell counts. TCRdb keeps only in-frame clones here, not all; method: immunoSEQ multiplex PCR. That table supplies the V and J calls and clone size; D and trimming were determined from the DNA. The data show about half a million clones, 75% to 90% seen once. The origin of this receptor is a human donor in a cohort sampled during active COVID-19. The sequenced material came from peripheral blood. J is TRBJ1-3 and V is TRBV28, with D tentatively TRBD1 (5 bases). This CDR3 is CASSEQVNSGNTIYF. The CDR3 DNA reads TGTGCCAGCAGTGAACAGGTTAACTCTGGAAACACCATATATTTT.